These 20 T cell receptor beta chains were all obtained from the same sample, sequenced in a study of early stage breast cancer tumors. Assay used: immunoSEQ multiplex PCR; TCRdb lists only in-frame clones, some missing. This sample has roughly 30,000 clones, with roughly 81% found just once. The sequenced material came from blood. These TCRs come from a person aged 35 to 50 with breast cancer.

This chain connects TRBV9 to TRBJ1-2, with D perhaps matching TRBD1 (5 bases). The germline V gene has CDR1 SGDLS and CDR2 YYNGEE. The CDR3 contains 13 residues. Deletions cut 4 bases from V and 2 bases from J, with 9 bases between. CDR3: CASSPGHNYGYTF. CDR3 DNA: TGTGCCAGCAGCCCCGGACACAACTATGGCTACACCTTC.

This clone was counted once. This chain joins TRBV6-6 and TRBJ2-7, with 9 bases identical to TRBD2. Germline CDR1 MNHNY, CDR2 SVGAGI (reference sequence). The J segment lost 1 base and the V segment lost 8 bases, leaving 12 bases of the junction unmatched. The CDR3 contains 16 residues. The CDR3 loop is CASSSGAGGFSYEQYF. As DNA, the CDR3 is TGTGCCAGCTCCTCTGGAGCGGGAGGATTTTCCTACGAGCAGTACTTC.

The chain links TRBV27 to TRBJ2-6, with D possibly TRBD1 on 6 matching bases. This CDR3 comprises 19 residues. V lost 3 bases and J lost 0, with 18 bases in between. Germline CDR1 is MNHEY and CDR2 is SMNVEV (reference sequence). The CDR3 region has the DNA TGTGCCAGCAGTTTCTACGGTGTCAGGGGAAACTCTGGGGCCAACGTCCTGACTTTC. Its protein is CASSFYGVRGNSGANVLTF.

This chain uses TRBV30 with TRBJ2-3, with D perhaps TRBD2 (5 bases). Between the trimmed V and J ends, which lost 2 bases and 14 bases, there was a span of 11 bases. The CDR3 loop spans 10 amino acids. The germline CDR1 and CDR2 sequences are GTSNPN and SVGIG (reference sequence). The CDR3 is CAWSTRWLYF. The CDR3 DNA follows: TGTGCCTGGAGTACTAGATGGCTGTATTTT.

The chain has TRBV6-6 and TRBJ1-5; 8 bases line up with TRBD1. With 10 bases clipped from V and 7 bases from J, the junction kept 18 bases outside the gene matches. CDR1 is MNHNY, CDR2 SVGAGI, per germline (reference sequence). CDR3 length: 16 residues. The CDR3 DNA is TGTGCCACAACGACCTCAGGGGGCGCTTTGTACCAGCCCCAGCATTTT. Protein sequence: CATTTSGGALYQPQHF.

In nucleotides, the CDR3 is TGTGCCTGGGGCAGGGGGCAAGACACTGAAGCTTTCTTT. This sequence encodes CAWGRGQDTEAFF. The chain joins TRBV30 to TRBJ1-1; 8 bases agree with TRBD1. Germline assignment: CDR1 GTSNPN and CDR2 SVGIG (reference sequence). V was clipped by 5 bases and J by 3 bases; unmatched bases: 5. The CDR3 runs to 13 residues.

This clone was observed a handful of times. The chain's CDR3 is CASSEGARTDTQYF. The CDR3 bases are TGTGCCAGCTCCGAAGGGGCGAGAACAGATACGCAGTATTTT. This rearrangement joins TRBV6-1 to TRBJ2-3; TRBD1 is a possible D gene (5 bases). The V gene's germline CDR1 is MNHNS and CDR2 SASEGT. This CDR3 has 14 residues. V was pared by 8 bases and J by 3 bases, with 15 bases between.

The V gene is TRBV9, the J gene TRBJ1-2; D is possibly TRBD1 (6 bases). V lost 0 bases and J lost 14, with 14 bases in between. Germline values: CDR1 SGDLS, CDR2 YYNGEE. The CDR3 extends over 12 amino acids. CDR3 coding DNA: TGTGCCAGCAGCGTAGGTCGACAGGACGTTACCTTC. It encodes CASSVGRQDVTF.

DNA for the CDR3: TGTGCCAGCACCCAAGGGCTACTTGGCGAGACCCAGTACTTC. Amino acid sequence: CASTQGLLGETQYF. V and J are TRBV6-6 and TRBJ2-5; D gene ambiguous. Trimming pared 7 bases from V and 5 bases from J, leaving 17 bases between. The CDR3 has 14 residues. Germline lookup yields CDR1 MNHNY and CDR2 SVGAGI (reference sequence).

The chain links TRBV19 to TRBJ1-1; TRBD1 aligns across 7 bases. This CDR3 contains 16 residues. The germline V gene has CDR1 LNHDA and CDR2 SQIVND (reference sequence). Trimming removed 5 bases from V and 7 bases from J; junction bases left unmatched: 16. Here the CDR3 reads CASSERDSAVIREAFF. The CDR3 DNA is TGTGCCAGTAGTGAACGGGACAGCGCTGTTATTCGTGAAGCTTTCTTT.

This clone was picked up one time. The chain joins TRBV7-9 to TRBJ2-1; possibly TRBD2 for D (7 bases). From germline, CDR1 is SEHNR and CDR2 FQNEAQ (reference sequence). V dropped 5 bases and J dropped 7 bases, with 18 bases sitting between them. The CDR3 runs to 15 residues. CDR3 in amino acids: CASSPGGPSFNEQFF. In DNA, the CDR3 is TGTGCCAGCAGCCCCGGGGGGCCGTCGTTTAATGAGCAGTTCTTC.

CDR3 sequence (DNA): TGTGCCAGCAGCTATTCCGGGACAGGGAACCTTAATGAAAAACTGTTTTTT. Translating gives CASSYSGTGNLNEKLFF. The chain joins TRBV7-9 to TRBJ1-4; 9 bases map to TRBD1. The germline CDR1 and CDR2 sequences are SEHNR and FQNEAQ (reference sequence). The CDR3 contains 17 residues. With V trimmed by 4 bases and J by 4 bases, 10 bases remained unmatched.

This CDR3 reads CASSVLQGGNTGELFF. The CDR3 nucleotides are TGTGCCAGCAGCGTACTCCAGGGGGGTAACACCGGGGAGCTGTTTTTT. The chain combines TRBV9 with TRBJ2-2, with a possible D match to TRBD1 (7 bases). The V and J ends lost 1 base and 2 bases respectively, with 12 bases between them. CDR3 length equals 16 residues. Germline CDR1 and CDR2: SGDLS and YYNGEE.

CDR3 bases: TGTGCCAGCAGCTTAACGGCGGGAGGTTTCGATGAGCAGTTCTTC. This sequence encodes CASSLTAGGFDEQFF. V gene TRBV7-3 combines with J gene TRBJ2-1; TRBD2 agrees at 8 bases. This CDR3 contains 15 residues. V gave up 0 bases and J gave up 8 bases; unmatched junction bases: 6. The V gene's germline CDR1 is SGHTA and CDR2 FQGTGA.

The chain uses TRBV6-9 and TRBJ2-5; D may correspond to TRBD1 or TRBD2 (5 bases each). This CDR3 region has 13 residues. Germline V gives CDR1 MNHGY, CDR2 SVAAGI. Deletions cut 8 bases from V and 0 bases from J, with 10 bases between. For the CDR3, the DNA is TGTGCCAGCCCGGGACCTCACCAAGAGACCCAGTACTTC. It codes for CASPGPHQETQYF.

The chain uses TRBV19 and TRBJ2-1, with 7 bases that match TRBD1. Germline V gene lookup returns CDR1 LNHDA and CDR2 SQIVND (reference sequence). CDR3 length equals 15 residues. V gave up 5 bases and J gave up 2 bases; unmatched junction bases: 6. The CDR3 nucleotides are TGTGCCAGTAGTCGGGGACAGACACCCTACAATGAGCAGTTCTTC. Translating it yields CASSRGQTPYNEQFF.

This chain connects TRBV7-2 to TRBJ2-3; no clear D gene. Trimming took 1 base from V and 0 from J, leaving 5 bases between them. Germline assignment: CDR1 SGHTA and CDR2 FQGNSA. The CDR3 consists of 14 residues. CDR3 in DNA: TGTGCCAGCAGCTTAGGCGCCAGCACAGATACGCAGTATTTT. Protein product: CASSLGASTDTQYF. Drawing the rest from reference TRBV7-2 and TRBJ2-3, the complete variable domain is GAGVSQSPSNKVTEKGKDVELRCDPISGHTALYWYRQSLGQGLEFLIYFQGNSAPDKSGLPSDRFSAERTGGSVSTLTIQRTQQEDSAVYLCASSLGASTDTQYFGPGTRLTVL.

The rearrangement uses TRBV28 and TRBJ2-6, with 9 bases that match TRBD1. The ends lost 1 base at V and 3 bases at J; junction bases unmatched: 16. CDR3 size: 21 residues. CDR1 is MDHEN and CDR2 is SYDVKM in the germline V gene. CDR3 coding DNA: TGTGCCAGCAGTTTATCGGGATTGTGGGGACAGGGAAGAGGTGGGGCCAACGTCCTGACTTTC. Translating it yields CASSLSGLWGQGRGGANVLTF.

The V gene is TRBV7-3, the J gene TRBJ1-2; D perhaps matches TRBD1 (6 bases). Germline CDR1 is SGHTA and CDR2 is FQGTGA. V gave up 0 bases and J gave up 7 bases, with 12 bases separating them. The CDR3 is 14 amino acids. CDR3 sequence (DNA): TGTGCCAGCAGCTTAACGGGGGGCCTTCGTGGCTACACCTTC. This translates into CASSLTGGLRGYTF.

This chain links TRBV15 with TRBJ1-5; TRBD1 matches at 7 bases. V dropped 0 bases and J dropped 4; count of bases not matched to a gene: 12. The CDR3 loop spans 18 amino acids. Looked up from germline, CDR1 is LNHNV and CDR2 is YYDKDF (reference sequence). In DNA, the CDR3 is TGTGCCACCAGCAGAGATGGGGCAACACAGGGGTGGAATCAGCCCCAGCATTTT. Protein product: CATSRDGATQGWNQPQHF.